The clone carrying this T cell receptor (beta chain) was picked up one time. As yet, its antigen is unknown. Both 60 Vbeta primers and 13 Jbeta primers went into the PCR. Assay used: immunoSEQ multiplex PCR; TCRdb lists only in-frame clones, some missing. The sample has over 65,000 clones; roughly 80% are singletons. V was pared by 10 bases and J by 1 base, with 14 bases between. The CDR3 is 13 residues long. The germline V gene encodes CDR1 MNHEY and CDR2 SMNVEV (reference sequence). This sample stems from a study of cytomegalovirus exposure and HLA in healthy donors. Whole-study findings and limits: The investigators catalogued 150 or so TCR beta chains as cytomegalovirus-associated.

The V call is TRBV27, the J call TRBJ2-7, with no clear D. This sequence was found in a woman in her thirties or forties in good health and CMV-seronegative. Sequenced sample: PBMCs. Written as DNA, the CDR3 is TGTGCCAACCTCCCCCCCGGTTCCTACGAGCAGTACTTC. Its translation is CANLPPGSYEQYF.